A single sample is the source of the 12 T cell receptor beta chains below, sequenced in a study of tumor and adjacent non-tumor tissue in lung cancer. RNA was extracted from bulk tissue without any cell sorting. The library came from three nested PCR rounds adapted from ARM-PCR protocols. TCRdb reprocessed the multiplex PCR reads with MiXCR, giving one entry per CDR3 protein. Of 85,000 to 100,000 distinct CDR3 sequences in the sample, 67% are singletons; the top ten hold around 19%. The source material was lung tumor tissue. These TCRs come from a man aged 60 to 69 with non-small cell lung cancer.

A word on this clonotype: At one of its ends the junction is not consistent with the germline gene, which may arise from a read error. The chain joins TRBV4-1 to TRBJ2-2; 7 positions match TRBD2. The CDR3 runs to 16 residues. Looked up from germline, CDR1 is MGHRA and CDR2 is YSYEKL. The CDR3 spells CSSSRLAGDDTGELFF. In DNA form, the CDR3 reads TGCTCCAGCAGCAGACTAGCTGGAGATGACACCGGGGAGCTGTTTTTT.

Of note for this clonotype: The junction differs from germline at one of its ends, possibly a read error. V usage is TRBV14 and J usage is TRBJ1-1; a weak D match, TRBD1 (5 bases). The CDR3 has 16 residues. CDR1 and CDR2 from the germline V gene are SGHDN and FVKESK. The CDR3 region is CASQSTADGGSTEAVF. Here the CDR3 DNA reads TGTGCCAGCCAATCAACAGCCGACGGGGGGAGCACCGAAGCTGTCTTT.

This clonotype has ten or more counts. The chain couples TRBV6-2 or TRBV6-3 to TRBJ2-5, with 9 bases that match TRBD1. CDR1 is MNHEY, CDR2 SVGEGT, per germline. Trimming removed 2 bases from V and 0 bases from J; junction bases left unmatched: 19. The CDR3 extends over 21 amino acids. The CDR3 DNA is TGTGCCAGCAGTTACCCCCAGATTAGGCACAGGGGGCGAGAGTACCAAGAGACCCAGTACTTC. It specifies CASSYPQIRHRGREYQETQYF.

The chain recombines TRBV29-1 with TRBJ2-7, with 7 bases fitting TRBD1. The CDR3 consists of 13 residues. Germline CDR1 and CDR2: SQVTM and ANQGSEA. The CDR3 protein is CIVGDRVPYEQYF. As DNA, the CDR3 is TGCATCGTAGGAGACAGGGTCCCCTACGAGCAGTACTTC.

A few counts support this clonotype. A read error may be the cause here, since a much bigger clone is one base away. The chain uses TRBV29-1 and TRBJ1-1, with 7 bases fitting TRBD1. The germline CDR1 and CDR2 sequences are SQVTM and ANQGSEA. J gave up 2 bases and V 6 bases, and 9 bases lay outside the gene matches. The CDR3 covers 14 residues. The DNA for the CDR3 is TGCAGCGTGGATAAGGGACAGACCAACACTGAAGCTTTCTTT. It yields the protein CSVDKGQTNTEAFF.

J is TRBJ1-1 and V is TRBV14, with no clear D. Per the germline V gene, CDR1 is SGHDN and CDR2 is FVKESK. V was shortened by 8 bases and J by 4 bases, with 23 bases between the two germline ends. The CDR3 spans 16 residues. The CDR3 here is CASEPTADGESTEAFF. The CDR3 DNA reads as TGTGCCAGCGAACCAACGGCCGACGGGGAGAGCACTGAAGCTTTCTTT.

The sample holds a few counts of this clonotype. The chain has TRBV6-4 and TRBJ1-2; no clear D. The CDR3 runs 17 residues. V was shortened by 7 bases and J by 7 bases, with 28 bases between the two germline ends. Germline V gene data show CDR1 as MRHNA and CDR2 as SNTAGT. The CDR3 nucleotides read TGTGCCAGCATTGCGGTAGGGTCCATGGCCTGGCTTGGTGGCTACACCTTC. Residues: CASIAVGSMAWLGGYTF.

This chain joins TRBV12-3 or TRBV12-4 and TRBJ1-1, with D possibly TRBD1 on 5 matching bases. CDR3 length equals 14 residues. V lost 8 bases and J 10 bases, leaving 23 bases between the germline ends. CDR3 in amino acids: CASGPTRGGTGAFF. The CDR3 DNA follows: TGTGCCAGCGGTCCTACTCGCGGGGGAACGGGAGCTTTCTTT.

Worth noting for this clonotype: Compared with germline, one end of the junction differs, possibly owing to a read error. The chain employs TRBV20-1 and TRBJ2-1; no clear D. CDR3 length equals 14 residues. Germline CDR1 and CDR2: DFQATT and SNEGSKA (reference sequence). The DNA of the CDR3 is TGCAGTGCTACGAAGACGACAAAAGGCAATGAGCAATTCTTC. Protein product: CSATKTTKGNEQFF.

A remark on this clonotype: No conserved phenylalanine or tryptophan ends this CDR3, so it is likely a read error. Because the CDR3's place on the DNA is in doubt, the DNA is left out and the CDR3 is given as listed by TCRdb. The chain carries TRBV29-1 and TRBJ1-2. The CDR3 is 13 residues long, counting both termini. CDR1 and CDR2 from the germline V gene are SQVTM and ANQGSEA. CDR3 in amino acids: CSVEVRSTHGYTL.

Comments on this clonotype: With a much larger clone just one base away, this may be a read error. The rearrangement links TRBV20-1 to TRBJ2-5, with D unclear. The CDR3 contains 11 residues. CDR1 and CDR2 (germline): DFQATT, SNEGSKA (reference sequence). CDR3 sequence reads: CSARQQGTQYF. CDR3 nucleotides: TGCAGTGCTAGGCAACAAGGGACCCAGTACTTC.

This clonotype has ten or more counts. In nucleotides, the CDR3 is TGCAGCGTTACTCTCGTCAATGAGCAGTTCTTC. Its translation: CSVTLVNEQFF. V and J are TRBV29-1 and TRBJ2-1; D gene uncertain. The ends were cut back, 5 bases at V and 6 bases at J, with 8 bases in the middle. This CDR3 has 11 amino acids. Looked up from germline, CDR1 is SQVTM and CDR2 is ANQGSEA.